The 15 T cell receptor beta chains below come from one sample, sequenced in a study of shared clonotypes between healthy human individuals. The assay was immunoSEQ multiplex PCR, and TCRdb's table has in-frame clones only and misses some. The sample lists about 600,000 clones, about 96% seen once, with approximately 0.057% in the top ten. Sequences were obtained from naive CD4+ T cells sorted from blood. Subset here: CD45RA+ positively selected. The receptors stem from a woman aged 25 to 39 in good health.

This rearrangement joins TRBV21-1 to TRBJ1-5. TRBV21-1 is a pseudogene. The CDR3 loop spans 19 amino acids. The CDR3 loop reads CASSSPRETDKNSNQPQHF. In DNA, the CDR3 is TGTGCCAGCAGCAGCCCTCGGGAAACAGATAAGAATAGCAATCAGCCCCAGCATTTT.

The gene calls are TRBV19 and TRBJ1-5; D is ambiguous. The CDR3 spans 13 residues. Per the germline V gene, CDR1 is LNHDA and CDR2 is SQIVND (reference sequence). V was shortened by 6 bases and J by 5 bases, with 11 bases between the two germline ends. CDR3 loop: CASSPLTDQPQHF. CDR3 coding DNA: TGTGCCAGTAGCCCTTTAACGGATCAGCCCCAGCATTTT.

The CDR3 nucleotides are TGCGCCAGCAGCTTGGCTAGCGGGAAGTACGAGCAGTACTTC. It yields the protein CASSLASGKYEQYF. This rearrangement joins TRBV5-1 to TRBJ2-7; 9 bases align to TRBD2. The CDR3 runs 14 residues. The germline CDR1 and CDR2 sequences are SGHRS and YFSETQ. J gave up 4 bases and V 0 bases, and 2 bases lay outside the gene matches.

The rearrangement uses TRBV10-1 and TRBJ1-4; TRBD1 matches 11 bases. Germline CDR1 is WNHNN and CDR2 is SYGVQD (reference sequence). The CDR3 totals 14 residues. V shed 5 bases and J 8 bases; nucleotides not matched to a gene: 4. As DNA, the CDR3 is TGCGCCAGCAGTCCGGGACAGGGGGAAGAAAAACTGTTTTTT. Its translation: CASSPGQGEEKLFF.

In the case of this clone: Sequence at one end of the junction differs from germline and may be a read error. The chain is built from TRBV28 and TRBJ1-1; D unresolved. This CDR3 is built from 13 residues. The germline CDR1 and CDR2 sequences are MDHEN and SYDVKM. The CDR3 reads CASRRPVGTEAFF. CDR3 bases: TGTGCGAGCAGGAGGCCGGTTGGCACTGAAGCTTTCTTT.

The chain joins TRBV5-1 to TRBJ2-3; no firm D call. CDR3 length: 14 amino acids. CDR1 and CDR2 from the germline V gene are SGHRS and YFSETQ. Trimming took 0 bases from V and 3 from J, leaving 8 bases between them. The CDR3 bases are TGCGCCAGCAGCTTGGTGGTAGGGACAGATACGCAGTATTTT. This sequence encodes CASSLVVGTDTQYF.

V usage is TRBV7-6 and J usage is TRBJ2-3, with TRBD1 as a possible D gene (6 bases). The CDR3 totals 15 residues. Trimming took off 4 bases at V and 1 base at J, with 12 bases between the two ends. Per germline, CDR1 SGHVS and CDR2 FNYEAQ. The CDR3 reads CASSSLGTRTDTQYF. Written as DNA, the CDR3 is TGTGCCAGCAGCTCCCTGGGGACACGCACAGATACGCAGTATTTT.

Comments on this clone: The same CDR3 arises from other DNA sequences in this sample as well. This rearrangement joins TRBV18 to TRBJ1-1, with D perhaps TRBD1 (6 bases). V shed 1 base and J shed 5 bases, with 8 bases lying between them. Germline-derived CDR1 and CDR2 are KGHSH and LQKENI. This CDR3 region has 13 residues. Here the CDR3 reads CASSPQGGTEAFF. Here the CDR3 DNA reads TGTGCCAGCTCACCACAGGGGGGAACTGAAGCTTTCTTT.

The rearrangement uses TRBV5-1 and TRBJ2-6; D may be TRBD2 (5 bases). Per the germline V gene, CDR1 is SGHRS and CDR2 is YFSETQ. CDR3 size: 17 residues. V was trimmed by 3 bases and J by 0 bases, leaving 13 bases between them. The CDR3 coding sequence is TGCGCCAGCAGCTCTTTGTCCGGACTCTCTGGGGCCAACGTCCTGACTTTC. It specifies CASSSLSGLSGANVLTF.

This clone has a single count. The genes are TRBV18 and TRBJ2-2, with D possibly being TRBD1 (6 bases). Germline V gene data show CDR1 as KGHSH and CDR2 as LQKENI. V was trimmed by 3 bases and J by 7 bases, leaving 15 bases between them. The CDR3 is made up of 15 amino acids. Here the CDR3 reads CASSPSRGTGGELFF. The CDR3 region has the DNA TGTGCCAGCTCACCTTCCAGGGGCACAGGCGGGGAGCTGTTTTTT.

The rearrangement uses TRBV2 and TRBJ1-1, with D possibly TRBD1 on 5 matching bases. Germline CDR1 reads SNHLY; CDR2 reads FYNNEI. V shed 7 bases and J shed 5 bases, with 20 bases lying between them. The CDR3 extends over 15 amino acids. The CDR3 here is CASKREGTPLTEAFF. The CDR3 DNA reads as TGTGCCAGCAAGAGGGAAGGGACGCCACTGACTGAAGCTTTCTTT. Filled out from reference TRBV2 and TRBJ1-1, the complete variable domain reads EPEVTQTPSHQVTQMGQEVILRCVPISNHLYFYWYRQILGQKVEFLVSFYNNEISEKSEIFDDQFSVERPDGSNFTLKIRSTKLEDSAMYFCASKREGTPLTEAFFGQGTRLTVV.

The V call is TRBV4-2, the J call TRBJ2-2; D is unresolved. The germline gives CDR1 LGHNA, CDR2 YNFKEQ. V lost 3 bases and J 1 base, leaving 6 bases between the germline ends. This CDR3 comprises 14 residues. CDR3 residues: CASSQEGNTGELFF. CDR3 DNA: TGTGCCAGCAGCCAGGAAGGGAACACCGGGGAGCTGTTTTTT.

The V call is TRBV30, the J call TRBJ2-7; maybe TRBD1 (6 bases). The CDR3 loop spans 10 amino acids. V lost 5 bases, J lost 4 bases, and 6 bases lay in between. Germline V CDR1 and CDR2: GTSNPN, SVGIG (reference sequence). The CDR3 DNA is TGTGCCTGGGGACAGTACGAGCAGTACTTC. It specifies CAWGQYEQYF.

CDR3 sequence (DNA): TGTGCCAGCAGCACAATGAGCTCCTATAATTCACCCCTCCACTTT. Protein: CASSTMSSYNSPLHF. This chain connects TRBV28 to TRBJ1-6; no clear D gene. The CDR3 totals 15 residues. Germline V CDR1 and CDR2: MDHEN, SYDVKM. V was shortened by 6 bases and J by 0 bases, with 9 bases between the two germline ends.

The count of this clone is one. CDR3 bases: TGTGCCAGCAGTTACGGACAGGCGGGTAGGGACACTGAAGCTTTCTTT. Translating gives CASSYGQAGRDTEAFF. The chain employs TRBV6-5 and TRBJ1-1; 7 bases are a match to TRBD1. This CDR3 comprises 16 residues. V was pared by 2 bases and J by 3 bases, with 9 bases of the junction left unmatched. Germline assignment: CDR1 MNHEY and CDR2 SVGAGI.